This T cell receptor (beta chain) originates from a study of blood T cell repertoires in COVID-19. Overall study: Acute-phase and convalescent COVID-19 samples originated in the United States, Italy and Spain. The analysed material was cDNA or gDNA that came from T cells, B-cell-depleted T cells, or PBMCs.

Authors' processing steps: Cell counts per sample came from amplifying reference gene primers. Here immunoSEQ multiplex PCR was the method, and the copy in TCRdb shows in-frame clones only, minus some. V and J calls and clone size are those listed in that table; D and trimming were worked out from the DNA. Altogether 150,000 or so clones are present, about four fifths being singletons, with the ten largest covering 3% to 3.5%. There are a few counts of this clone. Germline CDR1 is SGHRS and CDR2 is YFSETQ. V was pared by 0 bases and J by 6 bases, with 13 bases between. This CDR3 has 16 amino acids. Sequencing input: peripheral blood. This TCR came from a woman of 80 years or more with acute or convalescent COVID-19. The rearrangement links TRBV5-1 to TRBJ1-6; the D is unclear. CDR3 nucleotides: TGCGCCAGCAGCTTGGAAGGCAGGCTCTCTAATTCACCCCTCCACTTT. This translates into CASSLEGRLSNSPLHF.